The source of this T cell receptor beta chain is a study of control samples from healthy donors and cancer patients. Germline V CDR1 and CDR2: SGHNT, YENEEA. CDR3 size: 13 residues. Trimming left V 1 base short and J 4 bases short, with 8 bases between. Assay used: immunoSEQ multiplex PCR; TCRdb lists only in-frame clones, some missing. Of some 130,000 clones in the sample, roughly 89% were seen once. V and J are TRBV11-3 and TRBJ2-7; no clear D gene. The sequencing sample was made of blood. The sequence was obtained from a man between 25 and 39 years old in good health. This CDR3 is CASSLAIPYEQYF. DNA for the CDR3: TGTGCCAGCAGCTTAGCAATACCTTACGAGCAGTACTTC. Filled out from reference TRBV11-3 and TRBJ2-7, the complete variable domain reads EAGVVQSPRYKIIEKKQPVAFWCNPISGHNTLYWYLQNLGQGPELLIRYENEEAVDDSQLPKDRFSAERLKGVDSTLKIQPAELGDSAVYLCASSLAIPYEQYFGPGTRLTVT.